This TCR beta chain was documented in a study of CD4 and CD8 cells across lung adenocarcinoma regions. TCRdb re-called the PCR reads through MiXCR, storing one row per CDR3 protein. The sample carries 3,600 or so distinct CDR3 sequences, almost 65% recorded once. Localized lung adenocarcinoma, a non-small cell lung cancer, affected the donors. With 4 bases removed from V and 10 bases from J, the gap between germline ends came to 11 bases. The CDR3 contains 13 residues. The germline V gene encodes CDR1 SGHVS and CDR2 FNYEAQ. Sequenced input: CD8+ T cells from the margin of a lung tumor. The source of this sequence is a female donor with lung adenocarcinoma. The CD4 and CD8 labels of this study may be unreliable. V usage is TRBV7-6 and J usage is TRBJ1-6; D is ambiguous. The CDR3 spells CASSSRAESPLHF. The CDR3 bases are TGTGCCAGCAGCTCCCGGGCGGAATCACCCCTCCACTTT. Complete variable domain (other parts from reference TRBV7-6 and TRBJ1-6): GAGVSQSPRYKVTKRGQDVALRCDPISGHVSLYWYRQALGQGPEFLTYFNYEAQQDKSGLPNDRFSAERPEGSISTLTIQRTEQRDSAMYRCASSSRAESPLHFGNGTRLTVT.